What follows are 14 T cell receptor beta chains derived from one specimen sequenced in a study of T cell responses to AZD1222 COVID-19 vaccine. The assay was immunoSEQ multiplex PCR, and TCRdb's table has in-frame clones only and misses some. The sample contains 120,000 or so clones, approximately 90% of which appear only once. The starting material was peripheral blood, obtained 28 days after the second AZD1222 dose. The receptors derive from an adult who received the AZD1222 COVID-19 vaccine.

As to this clone: Different DNA sequences within this sample yield the same CDR3. This chain links TRBV5-1 with TRBJ1-4; 7 bases fit TRBD1. CDR1 is SGHRS and CDR2 is YFSETQ in the germline V gene. The V and J ends lost 0 bases and 2 bases, in that order; junction bases with no gene match: 1. The CDR3 runs 15 residues. The chain's CDR3 is CASSLEGATNEKLFF. The CDR3 nucleotides are TGCGCCAGCAGCTTGGAGGGGGCGACTAATGAAAAACTGTTTTTT.

This CDR3 reads CASSLVGQGRETQYF. The CDR3 DNA sequence: TGTGCCAGCAGCTTAGTTGGACAAGGCAGAGAGACCCAGTACTTC. The chain is built from TRBV11-3 and TRBJ2-5, with TRBD1 as a possible D gene (5 bases). Germline V lookup: CDR1 SGHNT, CDR2 YENEEA. V was pared by 1 base and J by 4 bases, with 13 bases between. The CDR3 loop spans 15 amino acids.

The CDR3 here is CASSLGNNMNTEAFF. CDR3 DNA sequence: TGTGCCAGCAGCTTGGGGAATAACATGAACACTGAAGCTTTCTTT. V is TRBV5-4 and J is TRBJ1-1; no clear D. Germline CDR1 and CDR2: SGHNT and YYREEE (reference sequence). The CDR3 runs 15 residues. Trimming left V 0 bases short and J 0 bases short, with 9 bases between. Drawing the rest from reference TRBV5-4 and TRBJ1-1, the complete variable domain is ETGVTQSPTHLIKTRGQQVTLRCSSQSGHNTVSWYQQALGQGPQFIFQYYREEENGRGNFPPRFSGLQFPNYSSELNVNALELDDSALYLCASSLGNNMNTEAFFGQGTRLTVV.

The V gene is TRBV5-1, the J gene TRBJ1-4, with TRBD1 identical over 9 bases. The germline CDR1 and CDR2 sequences are SGHRS and YFSETQ. The CDR3 is 15 amino acids. V gave up 1 base and J gave up 6 bases; unmatched junction bases: 4. CDR3 nucleotide sequence: TGCGCCAGCAGCTTGCTGGGACAGGGAGATGAAAAACTGTTTTTT. Translating gives CASSLLGQGDEKLFF.

The chain combines TRBV1 with TRBJ1-2; the listed D gene, TRBD1, was not tested against the DNA. TRBV1 is given as a pseudogene. There are 18 residues in the CDR3. The CDR3 sequence: CTSSQDLSGTPIHYGYTF. In DNA, the CDR3 is TGCACCAGCAGCCAAGACCTTTCCGGGACACCAATACACTATGGCTACACCTTC.

The CDR3 sequence is CASSLFGGAFF. CDR3 sequence (DNA): TGTGCCAGCAGTTTGTTTGGGGGAGCTTTCTTT. V usage is TRBV28 and J usage is TRBJ1-1; tentative D call: TRBD1 (5 bases). The CDR3 totals 11 residues. V was trimmed by 3 bases and J by 10 bases, leaving 9 bases between them. CDR1 and CDR2 (germline): MDHEN, SYDVKM.

The table lists this clone with a count of one. The chain recombines TRBV5-1 with TRBJ2-5, with D perhaps matching TRBD2 (6 bases). The CDR3 consists of 14 residues. The germline V gene encodes CDR1 SGHRS and CDR2 YFSETQ. Trimming cost V 2 bases and J 0 bases, with 8 bases left between them. The CDR3 DNA reads as TGCGCCAGCAGCTTCCGGGGGTACCAAGAGACCCAGTACTTC. Its translation: CASSFRGYQETQYF.

The rearrangement joins TRBV5-1 to TRBJ2-7; 8 nucleotides line up with TRBD2. From germline, CDR1 is SGHRS and CDR2 YFSETQ. The CDR3 extends over 14 amino acids. J was trimmed by 7 bases and V by 1 base; bases with no gene match: 7. Here the CDR3 DNA reads TGCGCCAGCAGCTTGTTCGGGGGGGCCAGGGAGCAGTACTTC. It translates to CASSLFGGAREQYF.

The chain is built from TRBV5-5 and TRBJ1-5; D is unclear. This CDR3 is built from 15 residues. Trimming stripped 2 bases from V and 5 bases from J, with 14 bases between. Germline V gives CDR1 SGHKS, CDR2 YYEKEE (reference sequence). CDR3 DNA: TGTGCCAGCAGCTTTCGGACGGGGATCGATCAGCCCCAGCATTTT. Its translation is CASSFRTGIDQPQHF.

The sample holds one count of this clone. This same CDR3 is encoded by further DNA sequences in the sample. The chain couples TRBV18 to TRBJ1-3; D not resolved. With 2 bases removed from V and 0 bases from J, the gap between germline ends came to 2 bases. CDR1 is KGHSH and CDR2 is LQKENI in the germline V gene. This CDR3 is 13 amino acids long. The CDR3 DNA reads as TGTGCCAGCTCACCAAGCTCTGGAAACACCATATATTTT. As protein: CASSPSSGNTIYF.

The CDR3 region is CASSLEAGNTIYF. The CDR3 coding sequence is TGTGCCAGCAGCTTAGAGGCTGGAAACACCATATATTTT. This chain links TRBV7-9 with TRBJ1-3; D gene uncertain. Germline values: CDR1 SEHNR, CDR2 FQNEAQ (reference sequence). The V gene lost 1 base and the J gene lost 2 bases, with 3 bases spanning the gap. The CDR3 extends over 13 amino acids.

This CDR3 is CATSLDFAGNTIYF. The CDR3 DNA is TGTGCCACCAGTTTAGACTTTGCTGGAAACACCATATATTTT. The V call is TRBV15, the J call TRBJ1-3; D ambiguous. This CDR3 is built from 14 residues. The V end was cut by 6 bases, the J end by 2 bases, with 11 bases between. The germline CDR1 and CDR2 sequences are LNHNV and YYDKDF (reference sequence).

The chain has TRBV5-1 and TRBJ1-1; D possibly corresponds to TRBD1 (5 bases). V dropped 6 bases and J dropped 5 bases, with 14 bases sitting between them. Per the germline V gene, CDR1 is SGHRS and CDR2 is YFSETQ. This CDR3 has 13 residues. The chain's CDR3 is CASKSAGGTEAFF. The CDR3 DNA reads TGCGCCAGCAAATCGGCCGGGGGAACTGAAGCTTTCTTT. The full variable domain, its missing parts supplied by reference TRBV5-1 and TRBJ1-1, is KAGVTQTPRYLIKTRGQQVTLSCSPISGHRSVSWYQQTPGQGLQFLFEYFSETQRNKGNFPGRFSGRQFSNSRSEMNVSTLELGDSALYLCASKSAGGTEAFFGQGTRLTVV.

The chain has TRBV6-5 and TRBJ1-3, with no clear D. The CDR3 runs 15 residues. Between the trimmed V and J ends, which lost 0 bases and 1 base, there was a span of 7 bases. Per germline, CDR1 MNHEY and CDR2 SVGAGI. The CDR3 sequence is CASSYSVQSGNTIYF. The CDR3 DNA follows: TGTGCCAGCAGTTACTCGGTGCAGTCTGGAAACACCATATATTTT.